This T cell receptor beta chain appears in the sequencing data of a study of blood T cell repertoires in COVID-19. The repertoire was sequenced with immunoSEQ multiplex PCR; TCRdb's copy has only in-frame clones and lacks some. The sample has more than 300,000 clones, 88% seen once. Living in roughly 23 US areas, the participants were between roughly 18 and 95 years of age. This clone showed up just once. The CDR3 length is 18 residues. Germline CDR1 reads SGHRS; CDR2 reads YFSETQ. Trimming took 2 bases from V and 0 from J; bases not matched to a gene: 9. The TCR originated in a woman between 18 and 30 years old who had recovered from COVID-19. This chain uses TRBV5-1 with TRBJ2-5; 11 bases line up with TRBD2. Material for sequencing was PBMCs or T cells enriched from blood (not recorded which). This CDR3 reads CASSFLGGLAGNQETQYF. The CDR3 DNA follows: TGCGCCAGCAGCTTTCTCGGCGGACTAGCGGGTAACCAAGAGACCCAGTACTTC.